The 5 T cell receptor beta chains below all came from one sample that was sequenced in a study of blood T cell repertoires in COVID-19. Produced via immunoSEQ multiplex PCR; TCRdb's table is partial and in-frame only. The sample consists of about 160,000 clones, around 86% of them appearing once. Sequencing was done on a sample of peripheral blood. The receptors derive from a man between 65 and 85 years old who had recovered from COVID-19.

V is TRBV7-2 and J is TRBJ2-7; D unresolved. This CDR3 contains 15 residues. Trimming removed 2 bases at V and 1 base at J, with 12 bases between. Looked up from germline, CDR1 is SGHTA and CDR2 is FQGNSA. The CDR3: CASSLFLIGSYEQYF. The CDR3 bases are TGTGCCAGCAGCTTATTTTTGATCGGTTCCTACGAGCAGTACTTC.

The chain has TRBV2 and TRBJ2-7; D gene unclear. The CDR3 length is 15 residues. V lost 1 base and J 3 bases, leaving 13 bases between the germline ends. The germline V gene encodes CDR1 SNHLY and CDR2 FYNNEI. Here the CDR3 DNA reads TGTGCCAGCAGTGAAGGCGGCGGAACATACTACGAGCAGTACTTC. The encoded protein is CASSEGGGTYYEQYF.

The chain is built from TRBV5-1 and TRBJ2-2; TRBD1 matches at 8 bases. This CDR3 is 13 amino acids long. V lost 4 bases and J lost 6; bases outside the gene matches: 2. The V gene's germline CDR1 is SGHRS and CDR2 YFSETQ. The CDR3 sequence is CASSTDRAGELFF. In DNA, the CDR3 is TGCGCCAGCAGCACGGACAGGGCCGGGGAGCTGTTTTTT.

The chain carries TRBV5-6 and TRBJ1-2; no reliable D call. Germline V lookup: CDR1 SGHDT, CDR2 YYEEEE. Trimming removed 0 bases from V and 5 bases from J, with 14 bases in between. CDR3 length equals 15 residues. The CDR3 region is CASSLALTVGYGYTF. In nucleotides, the CDR3 is TGTGCCAGCAGCTTGGCCCTGACTGTTGGGTATGGCTACACCTTC.

The CDR3 sequence: CASSSRDSPRSGELFF. CDR3 bases: TGCGCCAGCAGCTCACGGGACTCGCCAAGGTCCGGGGAGCTGTTTTTT. The chain employs TRBV5-1 and TRBJ2-2; D might be TRBD2 (6 bases). V was cut by 3 bases and J by 6 bases, with 18 bases left in between. CDR1 SGHRS and CDR2 YFSETQ come from the germline V gene. The CDR3 runs 16 residues. Filled out from reference TRBV5-1 and TRBJ2-2, the complete variable domain reads KAGVTQTPRYLIKTRGQQVTLSCSPISGHRSVSWYQQTPGQGLQFLFEYFSETQRNKGNFPGRFSGRQFSNSRSEMNVSTLELGDSALYLCASSSRDSPRSGELFFGEGSRLTVL.